This is a list of T cell receptor beta chains from one sample in a study of glioma-infiltrating T cells after dendritic cell vaccination. Assay used: immunoSEQ multiplex PCR; TCRdb lists only in-frame clones, some missing. Of just under 60,000 clones in the sample, just under 85% were seen once. Sequenced here: blood, sampled after dendritic cell vaccination. Receptor source: a human donor with glioblastoma. CDR3s include the opening cysteine and the closing phenylalanine or tryptophan. Part of the rows lack a size; the others show once, few, many or a class for expanded clones.

J gene: TRBJ2-2; clone size: once; V gene: TRBV10-1; CDR3 protein: CASSEQGKAGELFF
J gene: TRBJ1-2; clone size: -; V gene: TRBV7-9; CDR3 protein: CASSLVAREPNYGYTF
J gene: TRBJ1-3; clone size: -; V gene: TRBV27; CDR3 protein: CASGRGTVPGNTIYF
J gene: TRBJ2-7; clone size: -; V gene: TRBV7-9; CDR3 protein: CASTTGLAGGSYEQYF
J gene: TRBJ1-2; clone size: -; V gene: TRBV5-6; CDR3 protein: CASSLRLGGVGYGYTF
J gene: TRBJ2-5; clone size: -; V gene: TRBV12-5; CDR3 protein: CASGTLASGGSQETQYF
J gene: TRBJ2-7; clone size: -; V gene: TRBV28; CDR3 protein: CASSPLAGYDSYEQYF
J gene: TRBJ2-5; clone size: -; V gene: TRBV30; CDR3 protein: CAWSRGQSQETQYF
J gene: TRBJ1-5; clone size: -; V gene: TRBV18; CDR3 protein: CASSPRTGNQPQHF
J gene: TRBJ1-3; clone size: -; V gene: TRBV10-3; CDR3 protein: CAADSSVSGNTIYF
J gene: TRBJ2-7; clone size: -; V gene: TRBV19; CDR3 protein: CASSMTSRGEQYF
J gene: TRBJ1-2; clone size: -; V gene: TRBV19; CDR3 protein: CASRPEGARSYGYTF
J gene: TRBJ1-1; clone size: -; V gene: TRBV27; CDR3 protein: CASRRMNTEAFF
J gene: TRBJ2-7; clone size: -; V gene: TRBV11-3; CDR3 protein: CASSFELGQDYEQYF
J gene: TRBJ1-4; clone size: few; V gene: TRBV6-5; CDR3 protein: CASRDRITTNEKLFF
J gene: TRBJ2-3; clone size: -; V gene: TRBV11-3; CDR3 protein: CASTRGGTDTQYF
J gene: TRBJ2-7; clone size: -; V gene: TRBV2; CDR3 protein: CAIVREKSYEQYF